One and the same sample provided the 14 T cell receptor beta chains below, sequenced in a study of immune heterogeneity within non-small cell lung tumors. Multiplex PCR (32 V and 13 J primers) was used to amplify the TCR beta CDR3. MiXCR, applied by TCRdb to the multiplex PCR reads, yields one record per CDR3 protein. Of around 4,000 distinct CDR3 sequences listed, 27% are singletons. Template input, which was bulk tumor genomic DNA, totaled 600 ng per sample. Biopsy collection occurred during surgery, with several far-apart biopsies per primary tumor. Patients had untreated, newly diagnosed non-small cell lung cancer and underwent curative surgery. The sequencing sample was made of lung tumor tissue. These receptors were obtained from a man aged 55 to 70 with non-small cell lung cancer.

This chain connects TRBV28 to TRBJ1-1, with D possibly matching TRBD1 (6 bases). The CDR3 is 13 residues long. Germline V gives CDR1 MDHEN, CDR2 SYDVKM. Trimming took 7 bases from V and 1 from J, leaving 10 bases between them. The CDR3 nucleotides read TGTGCCAGCATCCGGGACAAGAACACTGAAGCTTTCTTT. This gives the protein CASIRDKNTEAFF. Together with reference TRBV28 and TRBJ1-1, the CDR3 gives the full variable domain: DVKVTQSSRYLVKRTGEKVFLECVQDMDHENMFWYRQDPGLGLRLIYFSYDVKMKEKGDIPEGYSVSREKKERFSLILESASTNQTSMYLCASIRDKNTEAFFGQGTRLTVV.

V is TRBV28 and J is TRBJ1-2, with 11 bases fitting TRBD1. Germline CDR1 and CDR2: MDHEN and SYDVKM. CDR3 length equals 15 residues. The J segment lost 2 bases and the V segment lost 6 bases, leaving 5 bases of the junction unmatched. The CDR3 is CASSPGTGGNYGYTF. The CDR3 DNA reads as TGTGCCAGCAGCCCCGGGACAGGGGGAAACTATGGCTACACCTTC.

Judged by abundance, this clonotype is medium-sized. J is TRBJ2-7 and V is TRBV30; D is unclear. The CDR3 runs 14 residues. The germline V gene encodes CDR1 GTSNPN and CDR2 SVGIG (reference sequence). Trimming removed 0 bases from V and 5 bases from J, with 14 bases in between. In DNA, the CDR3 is TGTGCCTGGAGTGTACCGGGTTCGGATGACGAGCAGTACTTC. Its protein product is CAWSVPGSDDEQYF.

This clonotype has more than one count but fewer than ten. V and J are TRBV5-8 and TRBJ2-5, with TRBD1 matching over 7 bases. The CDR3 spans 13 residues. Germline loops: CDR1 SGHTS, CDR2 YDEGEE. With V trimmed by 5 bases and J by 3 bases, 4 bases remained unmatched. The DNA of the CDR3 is TGTGCCAGCAGTTTAACAGGGGAAGAGACCCAGTACTTC. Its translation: CASSLTGEETQYF.

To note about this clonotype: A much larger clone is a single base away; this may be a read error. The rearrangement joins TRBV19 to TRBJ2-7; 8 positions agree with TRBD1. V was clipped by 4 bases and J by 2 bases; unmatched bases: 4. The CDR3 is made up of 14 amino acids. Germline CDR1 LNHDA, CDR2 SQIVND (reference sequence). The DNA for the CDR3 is TGTGCCAGTAGTACCGGGACAGGAGCCTACGAGCAGTACTTC. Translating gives CASSTGTGAYEQYF. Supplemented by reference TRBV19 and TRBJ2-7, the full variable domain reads DGGITQSPKYLFRKEGQNVTLSCEQNLNHDAMYWYRQDPGQGLRLIYYSQIVNDFQKGDIAEGYSVSREKKESFPLTVTSAQKNPTAFYLCASSTGTGAYEQYFGPGTRLTVT.

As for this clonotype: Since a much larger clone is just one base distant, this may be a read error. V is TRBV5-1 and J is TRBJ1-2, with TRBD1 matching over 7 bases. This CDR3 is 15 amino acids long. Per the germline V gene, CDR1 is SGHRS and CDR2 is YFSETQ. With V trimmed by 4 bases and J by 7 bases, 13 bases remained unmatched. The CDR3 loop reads CASSGNLTGPLGYTF. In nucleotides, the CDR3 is TGCGCCAGCAGCGGCAACTTGACAGGGCCTCTTGGCTACACCTTC.

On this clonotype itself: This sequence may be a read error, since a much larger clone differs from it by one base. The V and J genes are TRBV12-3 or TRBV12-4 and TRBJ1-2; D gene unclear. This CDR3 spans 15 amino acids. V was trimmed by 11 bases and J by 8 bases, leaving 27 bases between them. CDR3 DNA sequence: TGTGCCGGCACTCCCGCGGCAGGAAAATATGGCGGCTACACCTTC. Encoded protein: CAGTPAAGKYGGYTF.

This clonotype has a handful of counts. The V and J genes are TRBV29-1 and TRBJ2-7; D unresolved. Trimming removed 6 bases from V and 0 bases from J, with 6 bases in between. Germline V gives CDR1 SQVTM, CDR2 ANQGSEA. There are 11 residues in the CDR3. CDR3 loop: CSVKSSYEQYF. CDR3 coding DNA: TGCAGCGTCAAGAGCTCCTACGAGCAGTACTTC.

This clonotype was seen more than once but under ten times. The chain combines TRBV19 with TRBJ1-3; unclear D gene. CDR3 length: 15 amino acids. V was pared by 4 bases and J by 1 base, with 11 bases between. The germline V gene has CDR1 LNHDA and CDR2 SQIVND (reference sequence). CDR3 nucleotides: TGTGCCAGTAGTAGATACACAGTATCTGGAAACACCATATATTTT. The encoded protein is CASSRYTVSGNTIYF.

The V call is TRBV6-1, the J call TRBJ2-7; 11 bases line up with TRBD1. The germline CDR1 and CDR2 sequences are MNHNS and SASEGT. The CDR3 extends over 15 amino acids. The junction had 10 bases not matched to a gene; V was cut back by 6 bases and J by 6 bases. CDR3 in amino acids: CASRTTGTGGGEQYF. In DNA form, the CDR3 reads TGTGCCAGCAGAACGACCGGGACAGGGGGTGGCGAGCAGTACTTC.

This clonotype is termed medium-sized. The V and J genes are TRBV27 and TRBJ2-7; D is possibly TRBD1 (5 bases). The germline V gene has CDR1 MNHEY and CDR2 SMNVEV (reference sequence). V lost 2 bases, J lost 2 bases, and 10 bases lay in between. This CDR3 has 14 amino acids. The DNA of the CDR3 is TGTGCCAGCAGTTTACGGCAGGACACCTACGAGCAGTACTTC. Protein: CASSLRQDTYEQYF.

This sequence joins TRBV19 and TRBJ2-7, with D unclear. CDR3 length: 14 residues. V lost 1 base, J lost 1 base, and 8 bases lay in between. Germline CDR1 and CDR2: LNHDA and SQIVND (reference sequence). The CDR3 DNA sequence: TGTGCCAGTAGTATAGGAGCATCTTCCTACGAGCAGTACTTC. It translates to CASSIGASSYEQYF.

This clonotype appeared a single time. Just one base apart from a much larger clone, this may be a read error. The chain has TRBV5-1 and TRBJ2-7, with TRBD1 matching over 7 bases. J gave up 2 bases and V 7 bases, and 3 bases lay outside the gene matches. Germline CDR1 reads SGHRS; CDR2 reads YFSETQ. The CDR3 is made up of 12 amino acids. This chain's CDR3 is CASRDSPYEQYF. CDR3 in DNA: TGCGCCAGCCGGGACAGCCCCTACGAGCAGTACTTC. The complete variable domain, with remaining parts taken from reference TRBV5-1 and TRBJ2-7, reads KAGVTQTPRYLIKTRGQQVTLSCSPISGHRSVSWYQQTPGQGLQFLFEYFSETQRNKGNFPGRFSGRQFSNSRSEMNVSTLELGDSALYLCASRDSPYEQYFGPGTRLTVT.

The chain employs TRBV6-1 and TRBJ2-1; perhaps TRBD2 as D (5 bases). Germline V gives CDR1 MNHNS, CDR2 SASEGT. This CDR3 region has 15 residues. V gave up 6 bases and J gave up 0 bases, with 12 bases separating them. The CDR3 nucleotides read TGTGCCAGCAGATACAGCGGAGGCTCCTACAATGAGCAGTTCTTC. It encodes CASRYSGGSYNEQFF.